This T cell receptor (beta chain) was retrieved from a study of identical twins. Study observations and caveats: Abundant beta clonotypes from cord blood had fewer insertions, unlike memory repertoires, which showed none. Analyses based on zero insertions could be partly confounded by invariant MAIT and iNKT cells. There was an excess of low generation probability in the out-of-frame alpha sequences that twins shared.

Comment on this clonotype: Its target is not known.

cDNA carried unique molecular identifiers, and a universal primer site was added by template switching. TCRdb redid the calling of the 5' RACE reads with MiXCR, one entry per CDR3 protein. The data contain roughly 490,000 distinct CDR3 sequences, around 15% of them singletons. The CDR3 covers 17 residues. Trimming at V came to 0 bases and at J to 6 bases, leaving 10 bases not matched to a gene. The germline V gene has CDR1 KGHDR and CDR2 SFDVKD. These data were also filed under a second study, of yellow fever vaccine responses in identical twins.

The sequence derives from a woman between 18 and 29 years old in good health. Material for sequencing was CD4+ T cells sorted from blood. The chain recombines TRBV24-1 with TRBJ2-1, with 7 bases fitting TRBD1. The DNA of the CDR3 is TGTGCCACCAGTGATTTGGGACAGGATCTATGGGGCAATGAGCAGTTCTTC. Translation: CATSDLGQDLWGNEQFF.